Each of the 29 T cell receptor beta chains below was sequenced from the same sample in a study of blood T cell repertoires in COVID-19. Some clones are missing from TCRdb's copy, which holds only in-frame ones; the method was immunoSEQ multiplex PCR. This table has fewer than 15,000 clones, about 85% appearing once. What was sequenced was peripheral blood. These receptors originate from a human donor in a cohort sampled during active COVID-19.

In its sample, this clone was seen once. The J gene is TRBJ2-2, the V gene TRBV3-1 (or the pseudogene TRBV3-2), with 13 bases identical to TRBD2. V shed 4 bases, J shed 2 bases, and the junction held 1 base outside the gene matches. Germline lookup yields CDR1 LGHDT and CDR2 YNNKEL (reference sequence). This CDR3 has 16 amino acids. CDR3: CASSRLAGGNTGELFF. CDR3 nucleotide sequence: TGTGCCAGCAGCCGACTAGCGGGAGGTAACACCGGGGAGCTGTTTTTT.

This clone was observed a few times. The chain employs TRBV3-1 (or the pseudogene TRBV3-2) and TRBJ2-2, with D possibly matching TRBD2 (5 bases). The CDR3 totals 17 residues. Trimming took 4 bases from V and 3 from J, leaving 18 bases between them. From germline, CDR1 is LGHDT and CDR2 YNNKEL (reference sequence). CDR3 sequence reads: CASSPPGDPLDTGELFF. The CDR3 DNA follows: TGTGCCAGCAGCCCGCCCGGGGATCCCCTGGACACCGGGGAGCTGTTTTTT.

The J gene is TRBJ1-4, the V gene TRBV25-1; TRBD1 might be the D (5 bases). This CDR3 spans 15 amino acids. Trimming pared 2 bases from V and 8 bases from J, leaving 15 bases between. Germline V lookup: CDR1 MGHDK, CDR2 SYGVNS. Here the CDR3 reads CASSEAQGTPEKLFF. The CDR3 coding sequence is TGTGCCAGCAGTGAAGCTCAGGGAACACCCGAAAAACTGTTTTTT.

The chain combines TRBV14 with TRBJ2-7; D might be TRBD1 (6 bases). This CDR3 spans 14 amino acids. Germline V CDR1 and CDR2: SGHDN, FVKESK. The V end lost 1 base, the J end lost 2 bases, and 9 bases lay between the germline ends. The CDR3 bases are TGTGCCAGCAGCCAAGGGACAGTGACCTACGAGCAGTACTTC. Translating gives CASSQGTVTYEQYF.

This chain uses TRBV3-1 (or the pseudogene TRBV3-2) with TRBJ1-1; no reliable D call. This CDR3 region has 16 residues. Trimming took off 0 bases at V and 4 bases at J, with 15 bases between the two ends. The germline gives CDR1 LGHDT, CDR2 YNNKEL (reference sequence). CDR3 bases: TGTGCCAGCAGCCAAGAGCTGTGGGGAGGCCTCACTGAAGCTTTCTTT. This encodes CASSQELWGGLTEAFF.

For the CDR3, the DNA is TGCGCCAGCAGCCAAGAGGCCCTCGGGGTGATCAATGAGCAGTTCTTC. It specifies CASSQEALGVINEQFF. The chain carries TRBV4-3 and TRBJ2-1; maybe TRBD2 (5 bases). CDR3 length: 16 amino acids. Trimming removed 0 bases at V and 6 bases at J, with 15 bases between. Germline V CDR1 and CDR2: LGHNA, YSLEER.

The chain uses TRBV5-6 and TRBJ2-1; the D gene is possibly TRBD2 (5 bases). Trimming stripped 2 bases from V and 0 bases from J, with 9 bases between. CDR3 length: 15 residues. The germline V gene has CDR1 SGHDT and CDR2 YYEEEE. The CDR3 region has the DNA TGTGCCAGCAGCTTAGAGCGGAGCTCCTACAATGAGCAGTTCTTC. Its protein is CASSLERSSYNEQFF.

J is TRBJ2-1 and V is TRBV6-5, with D possibly matching TRBD1 (7 bases). The CDR3 contains 15 residues. Germline values: CDR1 MNHEY, CDR2 SVGAGI. Trimming left V 5 bases short and J 4 bases short, with 15 bases between. The CDR3, as DNA: TGTGCCAGCAGTACCGGGGCGGGACAGTACAATGAGCAGTTCTTC. This gives the protein CASSTGAGQYNEQFF.

This chain connects TRBV5-1 to TRBJ1-6, with a possible D match to TRBD1 (5 bases). Trimming shortened V by 2 bases and J by 9 bases, and 12 bases separated the two germline ends. Germline V gives CDR1 SGHRS, CDR2 YFSETQ. The length of the CDR3 is 14 residues. The CDR3, as DNA: TGCGCCAGCAGCTTTACAGGCGTGGGTTCACCCCTCCACTTT. It codes for CASSFTGVGSPLHF.

The chain carries TRBV6-5 and TRBJ2-1, with 9 bases identical to TRBD2. The CDR3 length is 15 residues. CDR1 and CDR2 from the germline V gene are MNHEY and SVGAGI. V dropped 5 bases and J dropped 7; count of bases not matched to a gene: 9. Here the CDR3 reads CASSTLAGESNEQFF. CDR3 in DNA: TGTGCCAGCAGTACCTTAGCGGGAGAGTCTAATGAGCAGTTCTTC.

The chain is built from TRBV28 and TRBJ1-1; D may be TRBD1 (6 bases). The CDR3 covers 16 residues. Germline values: CDR1 MDHEN, CDR2 SYDVKM. V was clipped by 6 bases and J by 2 bases, with 19 bases between them. The CDR3 sequence: CASRPAEDSLNTEAFF. The CDR3 DNA is TGTGCCAGCAGACCGGCGGAGGACAGCCTTAACACTGAAGCTTTCTTT.

V gene TRBV6-2 or TRBV6-3 combines with J gene TRBJ2-1, with a possible D match to TRBD2 (5 bases). Germline CDR1 MNHEY, CDR2 SVGEGT. There are 15 residues in the CDR3. Trimming cost V 0 bases and J 3 bases, with 9 bases left between them. CDR3 loop: CASSYSMEDYNEQFF. Written as DNA, the CDR3 is TGTGCCAGCAGTTACTCGATGGAGGACTACAATGAGCAGTTCTTC.

This sequence joins TRBV23-1 and TRBJ2-7; TRBD1 matches 12 bases. TRBV23-1 is an open reading frame whose function is uncertain. V lost 3 bases, J lost 5 bases, and 11 bases stayed unmatched. The CDR3 has 17 amino acids. CDR3 sequence (DNA): TGCGCCAGCAGTCATATAAACCCGGGACAGGGGGCCAACGAGCAGTACTTC. This gives the protein CASSHINPGQGANEQYF.

This clone occurred a few times. J is TRBJ2-5 and V is TRBV25-1, with D possibly TRBD2 on 5 matching bases. Trimming left V 11 bases short and J 6 bases short, with 13 bases between. CDR1 is MGHDK, CDR2 SYGVNS, per germline. CDR3 size: 11 residues. The CDR3: CAGKRAQTQYF. CDR3 coding DNA: TGTGCCGGAAAGAGGGCTCAGACCCAGTACTTC.

This clone was picked up a small number of times. V gene TRBV9 combines with J gene TRBJ2-7; 11 bases agree with TRBD2. CDR3 size: 16 residues. Unmatched junction bases numbered 5, after V lost 3 bases and J lost 0 bases. The germline V gene encodes CDR1 SGDLS and CDR2 YYNGEE. The CDR3 spells CASSDTTSGGSYEQYF. The CDR3 nucleotides are TGTGCCAGCAGCGACACCACTAGCGGGGGCTCCTACGAGCAGTACTTC.

The chain carries TRBV2 and TRBJ1-2; 7 bases align to TRBD1. The ends lost 9 bases at V and 2 bases at J; junction bases unmatched: 6. The CDR3 covers 13 residues. The germline V gene encodes CDR1 SNHLY and CDR2 FYNNEI. The CDR3 nucleotides read TGTGCCAGTACCACAGGGGTCAACTATGGCTACACCTTC. Amino acid sequence: CASTTGVNYGYTF.

The V gene is TRBV18, the J gene TRBJ1-5; a weak D match, TRBD1 (6 bases). Germline CDR1 is KGHSH and CDR2 is LQKENI. Trimming removed 5 bases from V and 3 bases from J, with 11 bases in between. This CDR3 is built from 14 residues. As DNA, the CDR3 is TGTGCCAGCTCAAAACAGGGAAACAATCAGCCCCAGCATTTT. Amino acids: CASSKQGNNQPQHF.

The chain couples TRBV30 to TRBJ2-7; possibly TRBD1 for D (5 bases). Germline CDR1 GTSNPN, CDR2 SVGIG (reference sequence). The V gene lost 7 bases and the J gene lost 2 bases, with 9 bases spanning the gap. The CDR3 sequence is 11 residues long. CDR3 DNA sequence: TGTGCCTCAACAGGAGCCTACGAGCAGTACTTC. This encodes CASTGAYEQYF.

The chain carries TRBV6-2 or TRBV6-3 and TRBJ1-1, with TRBD1 as a possible D gene (6 bases). Trimming left V 5 bases short and J 1 base short, with 11 bases between. From germline, CDR1 is MNHEY and CDR2 SVGEGT. The CDR3 has 14 amino acids. The CDR3 bases are TGTGCCAGCAGTACGGGACATAGGAACACTGAAGCTTTCTTT. It translates to CASSTGHRNTEAFF.

This chain connects TRBV27 to TRBJ1-4, with a possible D match to TRBD1 (6 bases). CDR3 length: 13 residues. Trimming cost V 8 bases and J 2 bases, with 9 bases left between them. CDR1 and CDR2 from the germline V gene are MNHEY and SMNVEV (reference sequence). CDR3 DNA sequence: TGTGCCAGCTCCCAGGGGACTAATGAAAAACTGTTTTTT. This codes for CASSQGTNEKLFF.

This chain connects TRBV7-9 to TRBJ2-2; D is possibly TRBD2 (6 bases). Germline values: CDR1 SEHNR, CDR2 FQNEAQ (reference sequence). V lost 5 bases and J 3 bases, leaving 10 bases between the germline ends. This CDR3 comprises 14 residues. The CDR3 loop reads CASSEGTYTGELFF. CDR3 sequence (DNA): TGTGCCAGCAGCGAGGGGACTTACACCGGGGAGCTGTTTTTT. The full variable domain, completed using reference TRBV7-9 and TRBJ2-2, is DTGVSQNPRHKITKRGQNVTFRCDPISEHNRLYWYRQTLGQGPEFLTYFQNEAQLEKSRLLSDRFSAERPKGSFSTLEIQRTEQGDSAMYLCASSEGTYTGELFFGEGSRLTVL.

The chain has TRBV11-2 and TRBJ2-7; TRBD2 might be the D (6 bases). The V end lost 3 bases, the J end lost 2 bases, and 17 bases lay between the germline ends. This CDR3 contains 16 residues. The germline V gene encodes CDR1 SGHAT and CDR2 FQNNGV. The chain's CDR3 is CASSLGTGGNPYEQYF. The CDR3 bases are TGTGCCAGCAGCTTGGGGACCGGAGGGAATCCCTACGAGCAGTACTTC. The full variable domain, with the rest looked up from reference TRBV11-2 and TRBJ2-7, is EAGVAQSPRYKIIEKRQSVAFWCNPISGHATLYWYQQILGQGPKLLIQFQNNGVVDDSQLPKDRFSAERLKGVDSTLKIQPAKLEDSAVYLCASSLGTGGNPYEQYFGPGTRLTVT.

This sequence joins TRBV6-2 or TRBV6-3 and TRBJ2-1, with D uncertain. Germline V gives CDR1 MNHEY, CDR2 SVGEGT. With 4 bases removed from V and 0 bases from J, the gap between germline ends came to 7 bases. The CDR3 is made up of 14 amino acids. The CDR3 nucleotides are TGTGCCAGCAGTTCTCTAAGCTCCTACAATGAGCAGTTCTTC. Translation gives CASSSLSSYNEQFF.

V is TRBV21-1 and J is TRBJ1-4; TRBD1 was called by the table and not checked on the DNA. TRBV21-1 is listed as a pseudogene. The CDR3 runs to 13 residues. This CDR3 reads CASSSGAGEKLFF. The CDR3 nucleotides read TGTGCCAGCAGCAGTGGGGCAGGAGAAAAACTGTTTTTT.

The chain carries TRBV5-4 and TRBJ2-5, with TRBD2 as a possible D gene (6 bases). CDR3 length: 15 residues. The V gene's germline CDR1 is SGHNT and CDR2 YYREEE (reference sequence). V was shortened by 0 bases and J by 2 bases, with 11 bases between the two germline ends. The CDR3 nucleotides are TGTGCCAGCAGCTTGGTTGCGGGGTTACAAGAGACCCAGTACTTC. It encodes CASSLVAGLQETQYF.

The chain employs TRBV28 and TRBJ1-5; D is unresolved. This CDR3 has 13 amino acids. Between the trimmed V and J ends, which lost 5 bases and 2 bases, there was a span of 7 bases. Germline V lookup: CDR1 MDHEN, CDR2 SYDVKM. CDR3 protein: CASSKSGNQPQHF. The CDR3 nucleotides are TGTGCCAGCAGTAAGTCGGGCAATCAGCCCCAGCATTTT.

CDR3 nucleotides: TGTGCCAGCAGTACTAGGCGGTCGGGCTACACCTTC. This encodes CASSTRRSGYTF. The chain couples TRBV28 to TRBJ1-2; D remains unclear. Trimming cost V 5 bases and J 8 bases, with 12 bases left between them. The CDR3 is 12 residues long. Germline CDR1 reads MDHEN; CDR2 reads SYDVKM.

This clone was observed a single time. This chain uses TRBV7-9 with TRBJ2-5, with 7 bases identical to TRBD2. Germline V gene data show CDR1 as SEHNR and CDR2 as FQNEAQ (reference sequence). The junction had 10 bases not matched to a gene; V was cut back by 5 bases and J by 7 bases. The CDR3 has 14 amino acids. The CDR3 DNA is TGTGCCAGCAGCCCACCTAGCGGCCGGGCGACCCAGTACTTC. This sequence encodes CASSPPSGRATQYF.

In DNA form, the CDR3 reads TGTGCCAGCAGTTTATCGATAAGGGGGGGAGAGACCCAGTACTTC. Encoded protein: CASSLSIRGGETQYF. The chain carries TRBV27 and TRBJ2-5, with a weak D call TRBD2 (7 bases). With 0 bases removed from V and 4 bases from J, the gap between germline ends came to 12 bases. Germline CDR1 and CDR2: MNHEY and SMNVEV (reference sequence). This CDR3 has 15 amino acids.